The next 4 T cell receptor beta chains were all read from a single sample in a study of T cells in Graves' hyperthyroidism and ophthalmopathy (dated by TCRdb to about 2019). Libraries were constructed by multiplex PCR. The sequencer listed for this sample is Illumina HiSeq 2000. TCR beta CDR3 regions were amplified from RNA transcripts. The TCR CDR3 was subjected to a first round of RT-PCR using the HTBI primer set and the Qiagen OneStep RT-PCR kit. TCRdb passed the public sequencing reads through fastp at Q25 and MiXCR, retaining productive beta sequences. Each entry merges the rows of one CDR3 protein and shows their most common DNA and genes. Across this sample there are about 520,000 distinct CDR3 sequences, with around a quarter seen only once. The top ten clonotypes cover roughly 12% of the sample. Sequencing was performed on blood. Every receptor here comes from a woman in her twenties or thirties with Graves' ophthalmopathy.

This clonotype was picked up many times. V usage is TRBV15 and J usage is TRBJ2-7; TRBD1 might be the D (5 bases). The CDR3 runs 15 residues. Trimming left V 1 base short and J 0 bases short, with 10 bases between. Looked up from germline, CDR1 is LNHNV and CDR2 is YYDKDF (reference sequence). In DNA, the CDR3 is TGTGCCACCAGCAGAGTAGGGGTGGGCTCCTACGAGCAGTACTTC. It yields the protein CATSRVGVGSYEQYF.

This clonotype has just a few counts. The gene calls are TRBV5-1 and TRBJ1-5; the D gene is possibly TRBD1 (6 bases). Germline loops: CDR1 SGHRS, CDR2 YFSETQ. The V end lost 3 bases, the J end lost 5 bases, and 12 bases lay between the germline ends. This CDR3 has 14 residues. Here the CDR3 reads CASSSGQPDQPQHF. CDR3 sequence (DNA): TGCGCCAGCAGCTCCGGACAGCCGGATCAGCCCCAGCATTTT.

This clonotype has a count of ten or more. The genes are TRBV7-9 and TRBJ2-5; TRBD1 matches at 9 bases. The germline gives CDR1 SEHNR, CDR2 FQNEAQ (reference sequence). The CDR3 loop spans 15 amino acids. With 5 bases clipped from V and 5 bases from J, the junction kept 9 bases outside the gene matches. The CDR3 nucleotides are TGTGCCAGCAGCATTCTCACAGGGGGCAGGGAGACCCAGTACTTC. This codes for CASSILTGGRETQYF.

The table lists this clonotype with many counts. This chain joins TRBV19 and TRBJ1-1, with D perhaps TRBD1 (6 bases). From germline, CDR1 is LNHDA and CDR2 SQIVND (reference sequence). The CDR3 covers 16 residues. V lost 1 base, J lost 3 bases, and 15 bases lay in between. This CDR3 reads CASSIGRGQTDTEAFF. The CDR3 DNA reads TGTGCCAGTAGTATAGGCCGGGGGCAAACGGACACTGAAGCTTTCTTT.